The 20 T cell receptor beta chains listed next were all sequenced from one sample in a study of T-cell memory formation after mild COVID-19. One entry per CDR3 protein, called by TCRdb with MiXCR from the 5' RACE reads. The sample carries about 210,000 distinct CDR3 sequences, roughly 27% recorded once. The sample was PBMCs or a T cell subset sorted from them (not recorded which). All receptors derive from an adult woman who had mild COVID-19 (a few samples of this study predate the infection). Cell type and time point are not known.

This clonotype appeared many times. V is TRBV3-1 and J is TRBJ2-5; maybe TRBD2 (6 bases). CDR1 is LGHDT, CDR2 YNNKEL, per germline (reference sequence). This CDR3 comprises 13 residues. V was trimmed by 7 bases and J by 6 bases, leaving 15 bases between them. The CDR3 nucleotides are TGTGCCAGCACCTACGGAGGCGGGAAGACCCAGTACTTC. It encodes CASTYGGGKTQYF.

This clonotype has a handful of counts. The CDR3 here is CASSQIQETQYF. Written as DNA, the CDR3 is TGTGCCAGCAGCCAAATCCAAGAGACCCAGTACTTC. V and J are TRBV3-1 and TRBJ2-5, with no clear D. Germline CDR1 is LGHDT and CDR2 is YNNKEL (reference sequence). Between the trimmed V and J ends, which lost 2 bases and 1 base, there was a span of 2 bases. The CDR3 sequence is 12 residues long.

The genes are TRBV19 and TRBJ2-7; TRBD1 aligns across 9 bases. The length of the CDR3 is 16 residues. Germline V gives CDR1 LNHDA, CDR2 SQIVND (reference sequence). Trimming cost V 6 bases and J 4 bases; bases outside gene matches: 13. The CDR3: CASSHLTGQGSYEQYF. The CDR3 DNA is TGTGCCAGTAGCCATTTGACGGGACAGGGATCGTACGAGCAGTACTTC.

The chain has TRBV7-9 and TRBJ1-1, with TRBD1 as a possible D gene (6 bases). CDR3 length equals 15 residues. CDR1 and CDR2 from the germline V gene are SEHNR and FQNEAQ (reference sequence). V shed 6 bases and J shed 4 bases, with 18 bases lying between them. In DNA, the CDR3 is TGTGCCAGCAGACCCGACAGGTGGCGAGTCACTGAAGCTTTCTTT. Encoded protein: CASRPDRWRVTEAFF.

This clonotype was observed at least ten times. The V and J genes are TRBV30 and TRBJ2-3; the D is unclear. The CDR3 is made up of 13 amino acids. CDR1 and CDR2 from the germline V gene are GTSNPN and SVGIG (reference sequence). V lost 0 bases and J lost 4, with 8 bases in between. The CDR3 DNA sequence: TGTGCCTGGAGTGTACGTCGGGCAGATACGCAGTATTTT. Translated: CAWSVRRADTQYF. The complete variable domain, with remaining parts taken from reference TRBV30 and TRBJ2-3, reads SQTIHQWPATLVQPVGSPLSLECTVEGTSNPNLYWYRQAAGRGLQLLFYSVGIGQISSEVPQNLSASRPQDRQFILSSKKLLLSDSGFYLCAWSVRRADTQYFGPGTRLTVL.

J is TRBJ2-5 and V is TRBV21-1; TRBD1 was called by the table and not checked on the DNA. TRBV21-1 is a listed pseudogene. The CDR3 length is 14 residues. CDR3 sequence (DNA): TGTGCCAGCAGCAAGTCGAGGGGGCAGGGGACCCAGTACTTC. This sequence encodes CASSKSRGQGTQYF.

The V and J genes are TRBV9 and TRBJ2-3; 10 positions agree with TRBD2. The trim removed 0 bases at V and 4 bases at J, leaving 8 bases unmatched. There are 17 residues in the CDR3. Germline CDR1 is SGDLS and CDR2 is YYNGEE. The DNA of the CDR3 is TGTGCCAGCAGCGTAGCTCCCGCTAGCGGGAGCTCAGATACGCAGTATTTT. This encodes CASSVAPASGSSDTQYF.

This clonotype was counted only a few times. V is TRBV6-1 and J is TRBJ2-2, with TRBD2 matching 8 bases. There are 14 residues in the CDR3. The V and J ends lost 3 bases and 6 bases, in that order; junction bases with no gene match: 3. Germline CDR1 MNHNS, CDR2 SASEGT. The CDR3 region is CASSDGTRSGELFF. The CDR3, as DNA: TGTGCCAGCAGTGATGGGACTAGGTCCGGGGAGCTGTTTTTT.

The count of this clonotype is one. The gene calls are TRBV13 and TRBJ2-1, with D tentatively TRBD1 (6 bases). Germline V lookup: CDR1 PRHDT, CDR2 FYEKMQ (reference sequence). The CDR3 length is 17 residues. V lost 5 bases and J 8 bases, leaving 25 bases between the germline ends. For the CDR3, the DNA is TGTGCCAGCAGCCCCAACCCCGGACAGTCCGAGAACGATGAGCAGTTCTTC. Translated, it gives CASSPNPGQSENDEQFF.

There are a few counts of this clonotype. The chain carries TRBV5-1 and TRBJ2-3; D is undetermined. CDR1 and CDR2 from the germline V gene are SGHRS and YFSETQ. V lost 6 bases and J lost 4, with 18 bases in between. The CDR3 runs to 15 residues. The CDR3 coding sequence is TGCGCCAGCAATCCCCCCGAAAAGTCACCAGATACGCAGTATTTT. The encoded protein is CASNPPEKSPDTQYF.

As to this clonotype: The junction departs from germline at one end; a sequencing error may be responsible. V usage is TRBV7-8 and J usage is TRBJ2-1, with TRBD2 as a possible D gene (5 bases). Germline lookup yields CDR1 SGHVS and CDR2 FQNEAQ. The CDR3 is 13 amino acids. In DNA, the CDR3 is TGTGCCAGCAGCCTAGCTACCTACAATGAGCAGTTCTTC. It codes for CASSLATYNEQFF.

This chain links TRBV5-1 with TRBJ2-1; D remains unclear. Germline V gene data show CDR1 as SGHRS and CDR2 as YFSETQ. The CDR3 loop spans 13 amino acids. Trimming left V 7 bases short and J 0 bases short, with 8 bases between. The CDR3 loop is CASQVSSYNEQFF. Written as DNA, the CDR3 is TGCGCCAGCCAGGTGAGCTCCTACAATGAGCAGTTCTTC.

V usage is TRBV27 and J usage is TRBJ1-2, with 7 bases that match TRBD1. The CDR3 contains 16 residues. Germline loops: CDR1 MNHEY, CDR2 SMNVEV (reference sequence). Trimming took 4 bases from V and 1 from J; bases not matched to a gene: 9. The CDR3 spells CASSSYGTAYNYGYTF. For the CDR3, the DNA is TGTGCCAGCAGTTCCTACGGGACAGCATATAACTATGGCTACACCTTC.

This clonotype was detected a few times. The chain links TRBV7-9 to TRBJ1-5; 9 bases line up with TRBD1. CDR1 and CDR2 (germline): SEHNR, FQNEAQ (reference sequence). This CDR3 comprises 16 residues. Trimming at V came to 5 bases and at J to 6 bases, leaving 11 bases not matched to a gene. The chain's CDR3 is CASSAPGQGPSQPQHF. The CDR3 bases are TGTGCCAGCAGCGCTCCGGGACAGGGTCCCAGTCAGCCCCAGCATTTT. Combining the CDR3 with reference TRBV7-9 and TRBJ1-5 gives the whole variable domain DTGVSQNPRHKITKRGQNVTFRCDPISEHNRLYWYRQTLGQGPEFLTYFQNEAQLEKSRLLSDRFSAERPKGSFSTLEIQRTEQGDSAMYLCASSAPGQGPSQPQHFGDGTRLSIL.

There are a few counts of this clonotype. This chain joins TRBV24-1 and TRBJ2-3, with D hard to call. The V end lost 7 bases, the J end lost 2 bases, and 3 bases lay between the germline ends. The CDR3 is 11 residues long. Germline CDR1 is KGHDR and CDR2 is SFDVKD. Here the CDR3 reads CATSNTDTQYF. CDR3 nucleotide sequence: TGTGCCACCAGCAACACAGATACGCAGTATTTT.

This clonotype occurred a few times. The chain combines TRBV6-6 with TRBJ2-7, with 9 bases matching TRBD2. The V gene end was trimmed by 7 bases and the J gene end by 2 bases; junction bases not matched to a gene: 9. Germline CDR1 is MNHNY and CDR2 is SVGAGI (reference sequence). This CDR3 is 15 amino acids long. Written as DNA, the CDR3 is TGTGCCAGCACCCTGGGACTAGCTCAGACCTACGAGCAGTACTTC. Translation gives CASTLGLAQTYEQYF.

This clonotype was found a few times. This sequence joins TRBV28 and TRBJ1-3, with D maybe TRBD1 (5 bases). Germline assignment: CDR1 MDHEN and CDR2 SYDVKM. The CDR3 length is 15 residues. The V end lost 5 bases, the J end lost 0 bases, and 11 bases lay between the germline ends. The CDR3, as DNA: TGTGCCAGCAGTCCGCCCAGGGTCTCTGGAAACACCATATATTTT. Protein product: CASSPPRVSGNTIYF.

The chain uses TRBV5-5 and TRBJ1-1, with 7 bases fitting TRBD1. The V and J ends lost 4 bases and 3 bases, in that order; junction bases with no gene match: 6. Germline V CDR1 and CDR2: SGHKS, YYEKEE (reference sequence). This CDR3 comprises 14 residues. The CDR3, as DNA: TGTGCCAGCAGCCTCACAGGGGCCTACACTGAAGCTTTCTTT. Residues: CASSLTGAYTEAFF.

The rearrangement uses TRBV4-1 and TRBJ1-2, with D possibly matching TRBD1 (5 bases). Germline V gene lookup returns CDR1 MGHRA and CDR2 YSYEKL. The CDR3 loop spans 15 amino acids. V gave up 4 bases and J gave up 7 bases, with 19 bases separating them. The CDR3 nucleotides read TGCGCCAGCAGCCCGGGGCGGATCAAAGGGGTTGGCTACACCTTC. Protein product: CASSPGRIKGVGYTF.

The chain uses TRBV29-1 and TRBJ1-2, with 8 bases matching TRBD1. CDR1 and CDR2 from the germline V gene are SQVTM and ANQGSEA. The CDR3 contains 14 residues. J lost 5 bases, V lost 4 bases, and 9 bases had no gene match. The CDR3 nucleotides read TGCAGCGTTGCCCCAGGGGGCCAGGGATATGGCTACACCTTC. This encodes CSVAPGGQGYGYTF. The complete variable domain, with remaining parts taken from reference TRBV29-1 and TRBJ1-2, reads SAVISQKPSRDICQRGTSLTIQCQVDSQVTMMFWYRQQPGQSLTLIATANQGSEATYESGFVIDKFPISRPNLTFSTLTVSNMSPEDSSIYLCSVAPGGQGYGYTFGSGTRLTVV.